Here is one T cell receptor (beta chain) with its context. Trimming removed 4 bases at V and 0 bases at J, with 12 bases between. There are 16 residues in the CDR3. The germline V gene has CDR1 ENHRY and CDR2 SYGVKD. Some clones are missing from TCRdb's copy, which holds only in-frame ones; the method was immunoSEQ multiplex PCR. The repertoire holds about 95,000 clones, roughly 84% seen once, with 1.5% to 2.5% in the top ten. Stated time point: pretreatment peripheral blood. These data originate in a study of PD-L1 blockade in urothelial cancer. The source material was PBMCs, sampled around atezolizumab (anti-PD-L1) treatment. V is TRBV10-3 and J is TRBJ2-2; no firm D call. This clonotype originated in a man in his fifties or sixties with urothelial cancer. The CDR3 nucleotides are TGTGCCATCAGTGCCGCTCTAGGTTCGAACACCGGGGAGCTGTTTTTT. It translates to CAISAALGSNTGELFF.